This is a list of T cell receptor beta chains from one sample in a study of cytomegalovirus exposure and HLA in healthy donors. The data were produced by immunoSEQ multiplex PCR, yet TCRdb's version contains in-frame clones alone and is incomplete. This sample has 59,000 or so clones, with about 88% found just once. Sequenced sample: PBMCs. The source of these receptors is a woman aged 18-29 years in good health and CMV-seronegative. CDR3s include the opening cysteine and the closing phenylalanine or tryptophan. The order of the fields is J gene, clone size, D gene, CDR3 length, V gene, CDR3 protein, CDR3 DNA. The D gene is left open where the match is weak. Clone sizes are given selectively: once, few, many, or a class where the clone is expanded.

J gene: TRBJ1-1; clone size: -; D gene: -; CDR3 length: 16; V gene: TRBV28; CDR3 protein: CASSLQGGARNTEAFF; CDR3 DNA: TGTGCCAGCAGTTTACAGGGAGGGGCACGGAACACTGAAGCTTTCTTT
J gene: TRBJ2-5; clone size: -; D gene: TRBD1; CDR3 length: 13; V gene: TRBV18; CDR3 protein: CASSRGPVETQYF; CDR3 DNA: TGTGCCAGCTCGAGGGGGCCGGTAGAGACCCAGTACTTC
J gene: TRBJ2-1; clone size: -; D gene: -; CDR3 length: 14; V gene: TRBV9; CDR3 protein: CASSVASLGDEQFF; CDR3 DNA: TGTGCCAGCAGCGTAGCGAGCCTAGGGGATGAGCAGTTCTTC
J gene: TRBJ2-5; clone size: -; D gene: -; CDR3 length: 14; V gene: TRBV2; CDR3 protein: CASSLTGRGETQYF; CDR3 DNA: TGTGCCAGCAGCCTCACAGGGCGTGGAGAGACCCAGTACTTC
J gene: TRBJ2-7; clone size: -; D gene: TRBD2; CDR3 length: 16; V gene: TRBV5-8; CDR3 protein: CASSLPGAGGPYEQYF; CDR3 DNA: TGTGCCAGCAGCTTGCCCGGAGCGGGGGGACCCTACGAGCAGTACTTC
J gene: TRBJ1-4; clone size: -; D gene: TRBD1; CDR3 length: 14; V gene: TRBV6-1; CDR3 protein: CASRTGFANEKLFF; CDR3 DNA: TGTGCCAGCAGGACAGGGTTTGCTAATGAAAAACTGTTTTTT
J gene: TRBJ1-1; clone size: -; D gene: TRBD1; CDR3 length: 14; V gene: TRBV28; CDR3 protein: CASKQGEVFTEAFF; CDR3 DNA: TGTGCCAGCAAACAGGGGGAAGTTTTTACTGAAGCTTTCTTT
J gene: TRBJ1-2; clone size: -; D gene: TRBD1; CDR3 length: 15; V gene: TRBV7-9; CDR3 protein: CASSSRDRGRYGYTF; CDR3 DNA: TGTGCCAGCAGCTCAAGGGACAGGGGGAGATATGGCTACACCTTC
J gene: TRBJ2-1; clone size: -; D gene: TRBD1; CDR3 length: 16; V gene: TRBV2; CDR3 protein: CATDYSRDRGRNEQFF; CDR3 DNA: TGTGCCACAGACTATAGCCGGGACAGGGGGCGGAATGAGCAGTTCTTC
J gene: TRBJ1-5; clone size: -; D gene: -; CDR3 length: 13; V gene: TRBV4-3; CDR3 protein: CASSQQGAQPQHF; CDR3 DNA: TGCGCCAGCAGCCAACAGGGTGCTCAGCCCCAGCATTTT
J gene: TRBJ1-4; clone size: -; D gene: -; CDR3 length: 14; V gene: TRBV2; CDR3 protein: CASSEARTVEKLFF; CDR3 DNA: TGTGCCAGCAGTGAAGCGAGAACAGTCGAAAAACTGTTTTTT
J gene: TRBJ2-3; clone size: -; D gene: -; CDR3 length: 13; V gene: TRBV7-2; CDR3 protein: CASRRTNTDTQYF; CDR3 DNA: TGTGCCAGCAGAAGAACTAACACAGATACGCAGTATTTT
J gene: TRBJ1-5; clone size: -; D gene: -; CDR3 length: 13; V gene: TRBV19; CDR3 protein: CASSYGYRQPQHF; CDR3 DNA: TGTGCCAGTAGTTACGGGTACCGTCAGCCCCAGCATTTT
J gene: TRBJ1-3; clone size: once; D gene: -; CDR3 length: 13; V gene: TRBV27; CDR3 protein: CASSYRDGNTIYF; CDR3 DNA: TGTGCCAGCAGTTACAGGGACGGAAACACCATATATTTT
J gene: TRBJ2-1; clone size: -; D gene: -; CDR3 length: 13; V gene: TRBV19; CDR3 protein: CASSISGSNEQFF; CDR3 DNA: TGTGCCAGTAGTATATCGGGGTCCAATGAGCAGTTCTTC
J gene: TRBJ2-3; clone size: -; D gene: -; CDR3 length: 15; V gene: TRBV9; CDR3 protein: CASSVGMVSADTQYF; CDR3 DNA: TGTGCCAGCAGCGTAGGGATGGTGAGCGCAGATACGCAGTATTTT
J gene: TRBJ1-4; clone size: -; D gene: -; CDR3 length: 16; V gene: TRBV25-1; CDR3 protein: CASSEFGGAWVEKLFF; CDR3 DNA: TGTGCCAGCAGTGAATTCGGAGGGGCATGGGTCGAAAAACTGTTTTTT
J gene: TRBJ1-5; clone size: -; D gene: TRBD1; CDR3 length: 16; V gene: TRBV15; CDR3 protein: CATSWGQGFSNQPQHF; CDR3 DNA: TGTGCCACCAGCTGGGGACAGGGGTTTAGCAATCAGCCCCAGCATTTT
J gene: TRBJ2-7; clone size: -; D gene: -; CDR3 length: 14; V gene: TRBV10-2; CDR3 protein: CASRGGQHAYEQYF; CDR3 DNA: TGCGCCAGCAGGGGGGGACAGCACGCCTACGAGCAGTACTTC
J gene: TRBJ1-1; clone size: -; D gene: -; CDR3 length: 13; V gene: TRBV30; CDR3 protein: CAWSSSISTEAFF; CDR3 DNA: TGTGCCTGGAGTTCAAGCATTAGCACTGAAGCTTTCTTT
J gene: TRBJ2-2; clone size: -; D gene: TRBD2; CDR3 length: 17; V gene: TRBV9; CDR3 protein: CASSAPRAGANTGELFF; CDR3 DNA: TGTGCCAGCAGCGCCCCCAGGGCGGGAGCGAACACCGGGGAGCTGTTTTTT
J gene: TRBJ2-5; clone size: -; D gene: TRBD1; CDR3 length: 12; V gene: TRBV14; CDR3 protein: CASRRTGETQYF; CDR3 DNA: TGTGCCAGCAGACGGACAGGGGAGACCCAGTACTTC
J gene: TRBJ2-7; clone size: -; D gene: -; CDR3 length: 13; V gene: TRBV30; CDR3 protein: CAWSVSLGDEQYF; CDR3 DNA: TGTGCCTGGAGTGTTAGTTTGGGAGACGAGCAGTACTTC
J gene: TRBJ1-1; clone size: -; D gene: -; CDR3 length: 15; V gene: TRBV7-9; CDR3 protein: CASSPKGVSNTEAFF; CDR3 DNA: TGTGCCAGCAGCCCGAAGGGGGTATCGAACACTGAAGCTTTCTTT
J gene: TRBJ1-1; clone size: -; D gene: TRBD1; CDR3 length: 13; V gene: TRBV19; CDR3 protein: CASSMGQGVVAFF; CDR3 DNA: TGTGCCAGTAGTATGGGACAGGGGGTGGTAGCTTTCTTT
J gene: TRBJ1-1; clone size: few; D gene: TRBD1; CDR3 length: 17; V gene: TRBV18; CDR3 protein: CASSPAGTGRGNTEAFF; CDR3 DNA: TGTGCCAGCTCACCGGCCGGGACAGGGAGGGGGAACACTGAAGCTTTCTTT
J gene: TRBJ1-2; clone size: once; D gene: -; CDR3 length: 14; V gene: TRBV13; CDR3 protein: CASSLGQGYYGYTF; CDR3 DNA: TGTGCCAGCAGCTTAGGACAGGGTTACTATGGCTACACCTTC
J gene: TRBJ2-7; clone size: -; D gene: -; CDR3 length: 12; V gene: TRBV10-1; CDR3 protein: CASSIHRDEQYF; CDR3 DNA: TGCGCCAGCAGTATTCACAGGGACGAGCAGTACTTC
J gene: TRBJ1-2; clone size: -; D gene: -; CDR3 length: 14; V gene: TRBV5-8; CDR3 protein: CASSWSGTNYGYTF; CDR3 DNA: TGTGCCAGCAGCTGGTCCGGGACTAACTATGGCTACACCTTC
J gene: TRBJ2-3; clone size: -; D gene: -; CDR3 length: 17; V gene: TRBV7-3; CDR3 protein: CASSLGARRTPTDTQYF; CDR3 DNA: TGTGCCAGCAGCTTAGGGGCCCGCAGGACCCCCACAGATACGCAGTATTTT
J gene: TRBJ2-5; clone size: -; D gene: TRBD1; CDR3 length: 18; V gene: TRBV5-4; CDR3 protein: CASSSWGDRGRRQETQYF; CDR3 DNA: TGTGCCAGCAGCTCGTGGGGGGACAGGGGCAGAAGGCAAGAGACCCAGTACTTC
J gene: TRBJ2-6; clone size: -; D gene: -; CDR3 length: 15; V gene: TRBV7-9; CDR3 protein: CASSFQGSGANVLTF; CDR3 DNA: TGTGCCAGCAGCTTCCAGGGATCCGGGGCCAACGTCCTGACTTTC
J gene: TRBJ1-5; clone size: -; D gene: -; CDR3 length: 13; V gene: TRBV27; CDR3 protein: CASSIREGQPQHF; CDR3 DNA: TGTGCCAGCAGTATCAGGGAAGGTCAGCCCCAGCATTTT
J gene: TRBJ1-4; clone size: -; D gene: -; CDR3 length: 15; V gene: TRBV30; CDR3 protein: CAWSTSSGRFEKLFF; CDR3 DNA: TGTGCCTGGAGTACTTCTTCCGGGAGGTTCGAAAAACTGTTTTTT
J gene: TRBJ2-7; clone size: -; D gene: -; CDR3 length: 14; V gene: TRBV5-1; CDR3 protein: CASSRETGNYEQYF; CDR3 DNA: TGCGCCAGCAGCCGTGAGACGGGGAACTACGAGCAGTACTTC
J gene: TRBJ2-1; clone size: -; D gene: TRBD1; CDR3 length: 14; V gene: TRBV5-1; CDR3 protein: CASSLGDRQDEQFF; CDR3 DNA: TGCGCCAGCAGCTTGGGGGACAGGCAGGATGAGCAGTTCTTC
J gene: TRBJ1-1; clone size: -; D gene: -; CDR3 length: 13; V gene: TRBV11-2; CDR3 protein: CASSPGLNTEAFF; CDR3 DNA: TGTGCCAGCAGCCCTGGGCTGAACACTGAAGCTTTCTTT
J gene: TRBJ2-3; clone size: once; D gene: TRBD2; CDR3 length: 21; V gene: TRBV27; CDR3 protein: CASSRGRGGLIPNPSTDTQYF; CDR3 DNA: TGTGCCAGCAGTAGGGGGCGGGGGGGACTTATACCAAATCCTAGCACAGATACGCAGTATTTT
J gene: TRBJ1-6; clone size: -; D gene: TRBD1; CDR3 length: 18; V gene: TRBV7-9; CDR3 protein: CASSLALGSRQGDSPLHF; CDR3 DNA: TGTGCCAGCAGCTTAGCCCTGGGCTCCCGACAGGGGGATTCACCCCTCCACTTT
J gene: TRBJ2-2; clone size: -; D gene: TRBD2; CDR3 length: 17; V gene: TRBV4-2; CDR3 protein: CASSQDFSGGHTGELFF; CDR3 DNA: TGTGCCAGCAGCCAAGATTTTAGCGGGGGCCACACCGGGGAGCTGTTTTTT